This TCR beta chain was recovered during a study of cytomegalovirus exposure and HLA in healthy donors. Donors were nominally healthy when sampled, though unrecorded immune exposures were likely. The PCR was carried out with 60 Vbeta primers and 13 Jbeta primers. Libraries were prepared by immunoSEQ multiplex PCR; TCRdb keeps only in-frame clonotypes and omits some of them. The sample lists around 300,000 clones, roughly two thirds occurring once. Study-level findings and limits: Later analysis associated a missense DCLRE1C variant with TCR beta V- and J-gene trimming. Because they were indistinguishable, some V segments, including TRBV6-2 and TRBV6-3, were excluded. According to the study, approximately 150 TCR beta chains were cytomegalovirus-associated.

V gave up 11 bases and J gave up 0 bases, with 7 bases separating them. Germline CDR1 SNHLY, CDR2 FYNNEI. This CDR3 is built from 11 residues. In the case of this clone: Its specificity is not known.

The V call is TRBV2, the J call TRBJ1-1; D unresolved. What was sequenced was PBMCs. The TCR originated in a female donor in good health and CMV-seronegative. In DNA, the CDR3 is TGTGCCGTTCATTTGAACACTGAAGCTTTCTTT. It codes for CAVHLNTEAFF.